Sequencing of this TCR beta chain was carried out in a study of blood T cell repertoires in COVID-19. The wider study: Some COVID-19 samples were acute and others convalescent; all came from the United States, Italy and Spain.

Method: immunoSEQ multiplex PCR; TCRdb's copy keeps in-frame clones and lacks some. The sample holds about 100,000 clones, 70% to 90% seen once. Looked up from germline, CDR1 is MGHRA and CDR2 is YSYEKL. This CDR3 has 17 residues. The V and J ends lost 1 base and 6 bases respectively, with 16 bases between them. The sample consisted of peripheral blood. This chain connects TRBV4-1 to TRBJ1-6; D perhaps matches TRBD1 (6 bases). The source of this sequence is a human donor in a cohort sampled during active COVID-19. CDR3 amino acids: CASSQGVSRQVNSPLHF. CDR3 nucleotide sequence: TGCGCCAGCAGCCAAGGTGTGAGTAGACAGGTTAATTCACCCCTCCACTTT.